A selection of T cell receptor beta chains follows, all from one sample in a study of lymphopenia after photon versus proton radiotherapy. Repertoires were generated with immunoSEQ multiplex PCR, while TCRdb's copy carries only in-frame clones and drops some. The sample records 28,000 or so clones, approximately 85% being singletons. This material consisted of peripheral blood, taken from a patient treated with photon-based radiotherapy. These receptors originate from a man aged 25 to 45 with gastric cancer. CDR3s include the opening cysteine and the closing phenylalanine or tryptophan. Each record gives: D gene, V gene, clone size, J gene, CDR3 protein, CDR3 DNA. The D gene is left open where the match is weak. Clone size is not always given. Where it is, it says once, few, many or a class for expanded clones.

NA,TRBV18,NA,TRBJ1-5,CASSPGTGSNQPQHF,TGTGCCAGCTCACCCGGCACCGGGAGCAATCAGCCCCAGCATTTT
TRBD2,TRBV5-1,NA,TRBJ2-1,CASSPGTSDEQFF,TGCGCCAGCAGCCCGGGGACTAGCGATGAGCAGTTCTTC
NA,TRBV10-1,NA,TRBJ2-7,CASSEFSGEGNYEQYF,TGCGCCAGCAGTGAGTTCTCGGGGGAAGGGAACTACGAGCAGTACTTC
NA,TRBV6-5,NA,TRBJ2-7,CASSQGSLQFQYF,TGTGCCAGCAGTCAGGGGTCCCTCCAGTTCCAGTACTTC
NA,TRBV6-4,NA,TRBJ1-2,CASSDSTWGSGRYTF,TGTGCCAGCAGTGACTCGACCTGGGGGTCGGGGCGCTACACCTTC
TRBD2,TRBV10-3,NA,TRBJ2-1,CATTGLADEQFF,TGTGCCACCACGGGACTAGCTGATGAGCAGTTCTTC
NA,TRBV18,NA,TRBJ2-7,CASSPSGTHLSYEQYF,TGTGCCAGCTCACCCTCCGGGACCCACTTGTCCTACGAGCAGTACTTC
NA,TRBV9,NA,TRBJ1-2,CASSVDVSYGYTF,TGTGCCAGCAGCGTAGATGTCAGCTATGGCTACACCTTC
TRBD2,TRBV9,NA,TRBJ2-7,CASSVGLAGALDEQYF,TGTGCCAGCAGCGTAGGGCTAGCGGGAGCCCTCGACGAGCAGTACTTC
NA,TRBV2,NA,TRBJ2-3,CASSENPFSTDTQYF,TGTGCCAGCAGTGAAAATCCCTTTAGCACAGATACGCAGTATTTT
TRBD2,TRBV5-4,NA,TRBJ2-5,CASSLPTSGGETQYF,TGTGCCAGCAGCTTGCCGACTAGCGGGGGGGAGACCCAGTACTTC
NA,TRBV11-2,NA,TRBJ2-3,CASSYTLDTQYF,TGTGCCAGCAGCTATACGTTAGATACGCAGTATTTT
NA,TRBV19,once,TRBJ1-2,CASSTQTPGYTF,TGTGCCAGTAGTACCCAGACTCCTGGCTACACCTTC
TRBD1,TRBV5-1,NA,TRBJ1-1,CASSLEGQTMNTEAFF,TGCGCCAGCAGCTTGGAGGGACAGACCATGAACACTGAAGCTTTCTTT
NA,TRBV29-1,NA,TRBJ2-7,CSAYGSSYEQYF,TGCAGCGCTTACGGGAGCTCCTACGAGCAGTACTTC
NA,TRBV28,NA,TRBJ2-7,CASRRIYSSYEQYF,TGTGCCAGCAGACGGATTTACAGCTCCTACGAGCAGTACTTC
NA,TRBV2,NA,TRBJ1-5,CAIAEMDSLSNQPQHF,TGTGCCATCGCTGAAATGGACAGCCTTAGCAATCAGCCCCAGCATTTT
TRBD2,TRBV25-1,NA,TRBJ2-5,CASRAGQETQYF,TGTGCCAGCAGAGCGGGGCAAGAGACCCAGTACTTC
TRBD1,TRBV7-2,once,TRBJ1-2,CASSLYPTGGFGYTF,TGTGCCAGCAGCTTATATCCAACAGGGGGCTTTGGCTACACCTTC
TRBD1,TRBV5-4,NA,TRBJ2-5,CASSLGDRQETQYF,TGTGCCAGCAGCTTAGGGGACAGACAAGAGACCCAGTACTTC
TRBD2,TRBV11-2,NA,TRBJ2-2,CASSLSGLAGKGGELFF,TGTGCCAGCAGCCTCAGCGGACTAGCGGGGAAGGGCGGGGAGCTGTTTTTT
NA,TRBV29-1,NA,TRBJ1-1,CSVALVFGEAFF,TGCAGCGTTGCTCTGGTATTCGGTGAAGCTTTCTTT
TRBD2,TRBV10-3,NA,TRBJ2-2,CAITRSGGTNTGELFF,TGTGCCATCACCAGATCGGGGGGGACGAACACCGGGGAGCTGTTTTTT
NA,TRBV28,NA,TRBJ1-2,CASSSGTELPYTF,TGTGCCAGCAGTTCGGGGACCGAGTTACCCTACACCTTC
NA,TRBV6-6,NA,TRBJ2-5,CASRGFTQETQYF,TGTGCCAGCAGGGGCTTTACCCAAGAGACCCAGTACTTC
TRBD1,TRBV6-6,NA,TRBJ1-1,CASSSTGTGRAEAFF,TGTGCCAGCAGTTCCACCGGGACAGGGAGGGCTGAAGCTTTCTTT
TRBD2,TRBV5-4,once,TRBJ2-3,CASSWRTSGNTDTQYF,TGTGCCAGCAGCTGGAGGACTAGCGGCAACACAGATACGCAGTATTTT
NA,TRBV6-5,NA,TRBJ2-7,CASSYGTRYEQYF,TGTGCCAGCAGTTACGGGACTCGCTACGAGCAGTACTTC
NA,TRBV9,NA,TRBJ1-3,CASTDSGNTIYF,TGTGCCAGCACGGACTCTGGAAACACCATATATTTT
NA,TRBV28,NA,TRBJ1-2,CASMVANYGYTF,TGTGCCAGCATGGTGGCTAACTATGGCTACACCTTC
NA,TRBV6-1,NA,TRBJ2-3,CASSDNTDTQYF,TGTGCCAGCAGCGATAACACAGATACGCAGTATTTT
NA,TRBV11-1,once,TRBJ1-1,CASSPAGAGPMNTEAFF,TGTGCCAGCAGCCCAGCGGGGGCAGGGCCGATGAACACTGAAGCTTTCTTT
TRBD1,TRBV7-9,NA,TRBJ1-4,CASSLAPTGVGEKLFF,TGTGCCAGCAGCTTAGCCCCGACAGGGGTGGGTGAAAAACTGTTTTTT
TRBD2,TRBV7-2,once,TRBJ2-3,CASSLDSGSTDTQYF,TGTGCCAGCAGCTTAGATAGCGGGAGCACAGATACGCAGTATTTT
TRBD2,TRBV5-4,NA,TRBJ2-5,CAGASGLAGEGTQYF,TGTGCCGGAGCCTCGGGACTAGCGGGAGAGGGGACCCAGTACTTC
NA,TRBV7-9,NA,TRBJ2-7,CASSKTQRTSYEQYF,TGTGCCAGCAGCAAAACCCAACGAACCTCCTACGAGCAGTACTTC
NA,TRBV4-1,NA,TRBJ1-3,CASSQDLSGNTIYF,TGCGCCAGCAGCCAAGATCTCTCTGGAAACACCATATATTTT
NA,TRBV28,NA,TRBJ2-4,CASSTENIQYF,TGTGCCAGCAGTACAGAAAACATTCAGTACTTC
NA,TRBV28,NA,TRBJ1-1,CASSLSGVAEAFF,TGTGCCAGCAGTTTATCAGGGGTAGCTGAAGCTTTCTTT
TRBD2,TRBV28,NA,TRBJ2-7,CASSSQTGGPDEQYF,TGTGCCAGCAGTTCACAAACGGGAGGGCCTGACGAGCAGTACTTC
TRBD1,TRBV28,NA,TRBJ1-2,CASSPQGRGRGYTF,TGTGCCAGCAGTCCACAGGGGCGCGGTAGAGGCTACACCTTC
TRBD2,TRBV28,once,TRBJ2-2,CASTMRGGRAPTELTGELFF,TGTGCCAGCACAATGCGTGGCGGGAGGGCCCCTACGGAACTTACCGGGGAGCTGTTTTTT
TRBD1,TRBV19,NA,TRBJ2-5,CASSIWARDRSYQETQYF,TGTGCCAGTAGTATTTGGGCCCGGGACAGGTCGTACCAAGAGACCCAGTACTTC
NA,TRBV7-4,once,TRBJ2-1,CASSSPLDGDNEQFF,TGTGCCAGCAGCTCACCCCTGGACGGAGACAATGAGCAGTTCTTC
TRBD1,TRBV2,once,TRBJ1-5,CASTPGQGNQPQHF,TGTGCCAGCACCCCGGGACAGGGCAATCAGCCCCAGCATTTT
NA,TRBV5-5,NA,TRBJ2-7,CASSLGASDGGSFWDEQYF,TGTGCCAGCAGCTTAGGTGCTTCTGACGGGGGATCTTTTTGGGATGAGCAGTACTTC
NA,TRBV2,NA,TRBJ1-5,CASDSDWGGRSNQPQHF,TGTGCCAGCGACTCAGATTGGGGCGGAAGGAGCAATCAGCCCCAGCATTTT
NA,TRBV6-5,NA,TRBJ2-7,CASSYSDGSLSEQYF,TGTGCCAGCAGTTACTCTGACGGGAGCCTTAGCGAGCAGTACTTC
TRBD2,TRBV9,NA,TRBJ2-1,CASSRTSGRTNEQFF,TGTGCCAGCAGCAGGACTAGCGGACGGACGAATGAGCAGTTCTTC
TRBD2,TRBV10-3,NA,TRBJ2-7,CAISGIAGGLSYEQYF,TGTGCCATCAGTGGGATAGCGGGAGGGCTGTCCTACGAGCAGTACTTC
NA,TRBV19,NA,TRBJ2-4,CASSMGVRENIQYF,TGTGCCAGTAGTATGGGAGTGAGGGAAAACATTCAGTACTTC
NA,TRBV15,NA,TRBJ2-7,CATSRVGTNSYEQYF,TGTGCCACCAGCAGAGTCGGCACTAACTCCTACGAGCAGTACTTC
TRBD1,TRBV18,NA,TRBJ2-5,CASSKIGQGDATQYF,TGTGCCAGCTCAAAAATCGGACAGGGGGACGCGACCCAGTACTTC
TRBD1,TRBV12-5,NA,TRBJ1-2,CASGSRTFYQNRGSQPSYTF,TGTGCTAGTGGTTCAAGAACGTTCTATCAGAACAGGGGAAGTCAGCCCTCCTACACCTTC
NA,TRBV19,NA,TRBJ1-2,CATKLGSYNYGYTF,TGTGCCACTAAATTGGGCAGCTATAACTATGGCTACACCTTC
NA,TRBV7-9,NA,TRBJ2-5,CAGALSQETQYF,TGTGCCGGGGCTTTATCCCAAGAGACCCAGTACTTC
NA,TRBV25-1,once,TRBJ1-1,CASSESKNTEAFF,TGTGCCAGCAGTGAATCTAAGAACACTGAAGCTTTCTTT
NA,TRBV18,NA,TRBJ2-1,CASSPSSGEQFF,TGTGCCAGCTCACCTTCTTCCGGCGAGCAGTTCTTC
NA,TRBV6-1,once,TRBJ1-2,CASSTGIYGYTF,TGTGCCAGCAGTACAGGAATTTATGGCTACACCTTC
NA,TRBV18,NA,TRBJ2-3,CASSLRASTDTQYF,TGTGCCAGCTCCCTCCGTGCTAGCACAGATACGCAGTATTTT